This is a list of T cell receptor beta chains from one sample in a study of PD-L1 blockade in urothelial cancer. The data were produced by immunoSEQ multiplex PCR, yet TCRdb's version contains in-frame clones alone and is incomplete. Here the sample spans 55,000 to 80,000 clones, 75% to 90% being singletons. Here the sequenced sample was PBMCs, taken around atezolizumab (anti-PD-L1) treatment. All receptors come from a man aged 55 to 70 with urothelial cancer. CDR3s include the opening cysteine and the closing phenylalanine or tryptophan. D genes are given only for firm matches. Expanded clones get a size class; other rows say once, few or many, or leave the size out.

TRBJ1-6	NA	NA	TRBV5-1	TGCGCCAGCAGCTGGGAGGGGGGAGACTCACCCCTCCACTTT	CASSWEGGDSPLHF
TRBJ2-5	NA	NA	TRBV5-1	TGCGCCAGCAGCTTGGTCGGGACACCTCAAGAGACCCAGTACTTC	CASSLVGTPQETQYF
TRBJ2-7	once	TRBD2	TRBV27	TGTGCCAGCACCCCGGGAGGGGCCACTCGCTACGAGCAGTACTTC	CASTPGGATRYEQYF
TRBJ2-3	NA	TRBD1	TRBV28	TGTGCCAGCAGTTCCCGGGACAGGAGCACAGATACGCAGTATTTT	CASSSRDRSTDTQYF
TRBJ2-7	NA	NA	TRBV7-3	TGTGCCAGCAGCCTAATCGGCGGGCTAGCTTCCTCCGAGCAGTACTTC	CASSLIGGLASSEQYF
TRBJ2-7	NA	TRBD1	TRBV7-2	TGTGCCAGCAGCAGCCCGGGACAGGGTGTTTACGAGCAGTACTTC	CASSSPGQGVYEQYF
TRBJ1-4	once	TRBD1	TRBV19	TGTGCCAGTAGTCCCCTATGGGGACAGGGGATTAATAATGAAAAACTGTTTTTT	CASSPLWGQGINNEKLFF
TRBJ2-7	once	TRBD1	TRBV11-2	TGTGCCAGCAGCTACCGGACAGGGGTAGGCTACGAGCAGTACTTC	CASSYRTGVGYEQYF
TRBJ1-5	NA	TRBD1	TRBV19	TGTGCCAGTAGTCCCAGGGTACGGGACAGCCTAAATCAGCCCCAGCATTTT	CASSPRVRDSLNQPQHF
TRBJ2-3	NA	NA	TRBV27	TGTGCCAGCAGTTTATCGGACTTTTCCACAGATACGCAGTATTTT	CASSLSDFSTDTQYF
TRBJ1-2	NA	NA	TRBV6-1	TGTGCCAGCGCGACAGTAACCTATGGCTACACCTTC	CASATVTYGYTF
TRBJ1-1	NA	NA	TRBV23-1	TGCGCCAGCAGTCCCACCGGTAATCCGAACACTGAAGCTTTCTTT	CASSPTGNPNTEAFF
TRBJ2-7	NA	NA	TRBV28	TGTGCCAGCCGAACCAGGGGTCGGGGCTACGAGCAGTACTTC	CASRTRGRGYEQYF
TRBJ2-3	NA	TRBD1	TRBV11-2	TGTGCCAGCAGCCTTGGACAGGGGGCAGTTACAGATACGCAGTATTTT	CASSLGQGAVTDTQYF
TRBJ1-1	few	NA	TRBV2	TGTGCCAGCAGTCTTTATATGAACACTGAAGCTTTCTTT	CASSLYMNTEAFF
TRBJ1-1	NA	NA	TRBV25-1	TGTGCCAGCAGTGAACCCGTGAACACTGAAGCTTTCTTT	CASSEPVNTEAFF
TRBJ1-2	NA	TRBD1	TRBV5-1	TGCGCCAGCAGCTTAGAACAGGGGATAGACTACACCTTC	CASSLEQGIDYTF
TRBJ1-5	NA	NA	TRBV18	TGTGCCAGCTCACCAGACTCTACTAGCAATCAGCCCCAGCATTTT	CASSPDSTSNQPQHF
TRBJ2-3	NA	NA	TRBV4-1	TGCGCCAGCAGCCAAGGAGGGAGGAGCACAGATACGCAGTATTTT	CASSQGGRSTDTQYF
TRBJ2-2	NA	NA	TRBV6-5	TGTGCCAGCAGTTACTCCGGGGGGAACACCGGGGAGCTGTTTTTT	CASSYSGGNTGELFF
TRBJ1-2	NA	NA	TRBV11-3	TGTGCCAGCAGCTTAGGACAGGCCTACAACTATGGCTACACCTTC	CASSLGQAYNYGYTF
TRBJ2-7	NA	TRBD1	TRBV7-6	TGTGCCAGCAGCGACCCAGGGGGCTACGAGCAGTACTTC	CASSDPGGYEQYF
TRBJ2-3	NA	TRBD2	TRBV11-3	TGTGCCAGCAGCCCGGGACTAGCGGGGCCCCTGAGCACAGATACGCAGTATTTT	CASSPGLAGPLSTDTQYF
TRBJ2-2	NA	NA	TRBV5-1	TGCGCCAGCAGCTTGCAGGGCGGGGACACCGGGGAGCTGTTTTTT	CASSLQGGDTGELFF
TRBJ2-5	NA	TRBD2	TRBV30	TGTGCCTGGGGGGGACTAGCAGCGGAGACCCAGTACTTC	CAWGGLAAETQYF
TRBJ2-2	NA	NA	TRBV9	TGTGCCAGCAGCGTAGCACTTGGGCCGAACACCGGGGAGCTGTTTTTT	CASSVALGPNTGELFF
TRBJ2-1	NA	TRBD2	TRBV29-1	TGCAGCGCCCGGACTAGCGGGGCTTACAATGAGCAGTTCTTC	CSARTSGAYNEQFF
TRBJ2-1	NA	NA	TRBV19	TGTGCCAGTAGTGGGGGACTCTCCTACAATGAGCAGTTCTTC	CASSGGLSYNEQFF
TRBJ1-2	NA	NA	TRBV6-6	TGTGCCAGCAGCCCCGAGGGGGGGCGCGGGGGCTACACCTTC	CASSPEGGRGGYTF
TRBJ2-5	NA	NA	TRBV6-1	TGTGCCAGCAATGACCTCAGGGAAGAGACCCAGTACTTC	CASNDLREETQYF
TRBJ2-5	NA	TRBD2	TRBV9	TGTGCCAGCAGCGTCTCCGGGACTAGCGGGAGGACATTAAAAGAGACCCAGTACTTC	CASSVSGTSGRTLKETQYF
TRBJ2-7	few	NA	TRBV15	TGTGCCACCAGCAGAGATGGGGCAGGGGCCGAGCAGTACTTC	CATSRDGAGAEQYF
TRBJ1-2	NA	TRBD1	TRBV7-9	TGTGCCAGCAGCTCGACAGGGGGAGATGGCTACACCTTC	CASSSTGGDGYTF
TRBJ2-7	NA	TRBD1	TRBV6-1	TGTGCCAGCATAAAAGACAGGGGAGGCGAGCAGTACTTC	CASIKDRGGEQYF
TRBJ2-2	NA	NA	TRBV5-1	TGCGCCAGCAGCTTGGCCCTGCAGGGAGGCGGGGAGCTGTTTTTT	CASSLALQGGGELFF
TRBJ2-1	NA	NA	TRBV19	TGTGCCAGTAGTATAGGGTCTCGACTTTATGCCTACAATGAGCAGTTCTTC	CASSIGSRLYAYNEQFF
TRBJ1-1	NA	NA	TRBV5-1	TGCGCCAGCAGCTCAACCAGGGTAACGAACACTGAAGCTTTCTTT	CASSSTRVTNTEAFF
TRBJ1-5	NA	NA	TRBV7-8	TGTGCCAGCACCACTGGGGGGGGTCCCCGTCAGCCCCAGCATTTT	CASTTGGGPRQPQHF
TRBJ2-5	NA	NA	TRBV7-9	TGTGCCAGCAGCTTATATCCGGGTGGGGAGACCCAGTACTTC	CASSLYPGGETQYF
TRBJ1-2	NA	NA	TRBV29-1	TGCAGCGTGGGGGGGACCTACGGGCAGGGTGGCTACACCTTC	CSVGGTYGQGGYTF
TRBJ1-5	NA	NA	TRBV7-6	TGTGCCAGCAGCTGGGGGCGAGATAGCAATCAGCCCCAGCATTTT	CASSWGRDSNQPQHF
TRBJ2-7	NA	TRBD2	TRBV30	TGTGCCTGGAGGGAAAGAGCGGGGTCCCGGTACGAGCAGTACTTC	CAWRERAGSRYEQYF
TRBJ2-1	NA	TRBD2	TRBV5-1	TGCGCCAGCAGCTTGGCCTTGACTAGCGGGACCTCCTACAATGAGCAGTTCTTC	CASSLALTSGTSYNEQFF
TRBJ1-3	NA	NA	TRBV6-6	TGTGCCAGCGGGGGCGGGTCTGGAAACACCATATATTTT	CASGGGSGNTIYF
TRBJ2-5	NA	NA	TRBV9	TGTGCCAGCAGCCCGGGGCTAGCGCTCCAAGAGACCCAGTACTTC	CASSPGLALQETQYF
TRBJ2-1	NA	NA	TRBV7-2	TGTGCCAGCAGCTTAGCTTCAAACTACAATGAGCAGTTCTTC	CASSLASNYNEQFF
TRBJ2-5	NA	NA	TRBV27	TGTGCCAGCAGTTTTCTAGCGACCCAAGAGACCCAGTACTTC	CASSFLATQETQYF
TRBJ2-4	NA	TRBD2	TRBV5-4	TGTGCCAGCAGCTCACCCCTAGCGGGGGGTCTCGGGAACATTCAGTACTTC	CASSSPLAGGLGNIQYF
TRBJ2-5	NA	NA	TRBV6-1	TGTGCCAGCAGTGATCCGGGGGGCTTCCGGGAGACCCAGTACTTC	CASSDPGGFRETQYF
TRBJ1-1	few	NA	TRBV28	TGTGCCAGCAGTCGAGTCGACAGGTTCATTGAAGCTTTCTTT	CASSRVDRFIEAFF
TRBJ2-1	once	TRBD2	TRBV10-1	TGCGCCAGCACCGCGGGACTAAACAATGAGCAGTTCTTC	CASTAGLNNEQFF
TRBJ2-3	NA	TRBD1	TRBV6-1	TGTGCCAGCCGGGACAGGGGCACAGATACGCAGTATTTT	CASRDRGTDTQYF
TRBJ2-7	NA	TRBD2	TRBV10-1	TGCGCCAGCAGTGAGTCGAAAGCGGGGGACCCGGCCGAGCAGTACTTC	CASSESKAGDPAEQYF
TRBJ2-5	NA	TRBD2	TRBV27	TGTGCCAGCAGTCCCCGAGGACTAGGAGAGACCCAGTACTTC	CASSPRGLGETQYF
TRBJ1-2	NA	TRBD1	TRBV11-2	TGTGCCAGCAACCCGACCAGGGGGTCCTATGGCTACACCTTC	CASNPTRGSYGYTF